These T cell receptor beta chains were read from a single sample in a study of CD8 T cells in Susac syndrome. TCRdb used MiXCR to reprocess the immunoSEQ multiplex PCR reads, holding one entry per CDR3 protein. The table has a few hundred thousand distinct CDR3 sequences, more than 80% seen once. The sequencing sample was made of CD8+ T cells from PBMCs. The receptors come from a human donor with multiple sclerosis. CDR3s include the opening cysteine and the closing phenylalanine or tryptophan. The order of the fields is J gene, V gene, D gene, clone size, CDR3 protein, CDR3 DNA. The D gene is left open where the match is weak. For some rows the clone size is stated as once, few or many, or as a class when expanded; others skip it.

J: TRBJ1-1
V: TRBV6-1
D: -
size: -
CDR3: CASGPEAFF
DNA: TGTGCCAGCGGGCCTGAAGCTTTCTTT

J: TRBJ2-3
V: TRBV5-1
D: TRBD2
size: -
CDR3: CASSPRLAGQGSTDTQYF
DNA: TGCGCCAGCAGTCCCCGACTAGCGGGACAGGGTAGCACAGATACGCAGTATTTT

J: TRBJ2-1
V: TRBV12-3/TRBV12-4
D: TRBD2
size: -
CDR3: CASSWAGVMDEQFF
DNA: TGTGCCAGCAGTTGGGCGGGAGTAATGGATGAGCAGTTCTTC

J: TRBJ2-7
V: TRBV13
D: TRBD1
size: -
CDR3: CASSLGQGPRHEQYF
DNA: TGTGCCAGCAGCCTTGGACAGGGACCCCGCCACGAGCAGTACTTC

J: TRBJ1-3
V: TRBV5-1
D: -
size: -
CDR3: CASSSTGISGNTIYF
DNA: TGCGCCAGCAGCTCAACAGGTATCTCTGGAAACACCATATATTTT

J: TRBJ1-2
V: TRBV28
D: -
size: -
CDR3: CASSPSRGAYGYTF
DNA: TGTGCCAGCAGTCCGTCGAGAGGAGCCTATGGCTACACCTTC

J: TRBJ2-1
V: TRBV5-1
D: TRBD1
size: -
CDR3: CASSLGDRAADEQFF
DNA: TGCGCCAGCAGCTTGGGGGACAGGGCGGCTGATGAGCAGTTCTTC

J: TRBJ1-5
V: TRBV27
D: TRBD1
size: -
CDR3: CASKRTGPISNQPQHF
DNA: TGTGCCAGCAAACGGACAGGGCCTATAAGCAATCAGCCCCAGCATTTT

J: TRBJ1-2
V: TRBV7-6
D: -
size: -
CDR3: CASSLGIVNGYTF
DNA: TGTGCCAGCAGCTTGGGTATCGTAAATGGCTACACCTTC

J: TRBJ1-2
V: TRBV11-2
D: TRBD1
size: -
CDR3: CASSLGTGGEGYTF
DNA: TGTGCCAGCAGCTTAGGGACAGGGGGCGAAGGCTACACCTTC

J: TRBJ2-2
V: TRBV30
D: TRBD1
size: -
CDR3: CAWIDRGKDTGELFF
DNA: TGTGCCTGGATTGACAGGGGCAAGGACACCGGGGAGCTGTTTTTT

J: TRBJ1-1
V: TRBV4-2
D: -
size: -
CDR3: CASSFSIEGPEAFF
DNA: TGTGCCAGCAGCTTCAGTATCGAGGGGCCTGAAGCTTTCTTT

J: TRBJ2-1
V: TRBV27
D: -
size: -
CDR3: CASSRGSASSYNEQFF
DNA: TGTGCCAGCAGTCGGGGGAGTGCTTCCTCCTACAATGAGCAGTTCTTC

J: TRBJ2-7
V: TRBV3-1
D: -
size: -
CDR3: CASSPGDWIYEQYF
DNA: TGTGCCAGCAGCCCCGGGGACTGGATATACGAGCAGTACTTC

J: TRBJ2-1
V: TRBV6-1
D: -
size: -
CDR3: CASNSHLYNEQFF
DNA: TGTGCCAGCAACAGCCACTTATACAATGAGCAGTTCTTC

J: TRBJ1-5
V: TRBV11-2
D: -
size: -
CDR3: CASSLGAINQPQHF
DNA: TGTGCCAGCAGCTTAGGGGCAATCAATCAGCCCCAGCATTTT

J: TRBJ2-7
V: TRBV5-4
D: -
size: -
CDR3: CASSIGTSYLGEQYF
DNA: TGTGCCAGCAGCATAGGGACCTCTTACCTCGGCGAGCAGTACTTC

J: TRBJ1-1
V: TRBV6-1
D: -
size: -
CDR3: CASSDRGGGTEAFF
DNA: TGTGCCAGCAGCGACCGGGGGGGAGGCACTGAAGCTTTCTTT

J: TRBJ2-1
V: TRBV20-1
D: -
size: once
CDR3: CSASVGEYNEQFF
DNA: TGCAGTGCTAGCGTCGGGGAGTACAATGAGCAGTTCTTC

J: TRBJ2-1
V: TRBV5-1
D: -
size: -
CDR3: CASSLASDGPDEQFF
DNA: TGCGCCAGCAGCTTGGCCTCTGACGGGCCCGATGAGCAGTTCTTC

J: TRBJ1-2
V: TRBV29-1
D: -
size: -
CDR3: CSVEGRLGDVYGYTF
DNA: TGCAGCGTTGAAGGAAGGCTAGGGGATGTCTATGGCTACACCTTC

J: TRBJ2-7
V: TRBV27
D: -
size: once
CDR3: CASSLSRGESLSEQYF
DNA: TGTGCCAGCAGTTTATCTAGGGGGGAATCCCTTTCCGAGCAGTACTTC

J: TRBJ1-1
V: TRBV2
D: TRBD1
size: -
CDR3: CASSLIGGQVNTEAFF
DNA: TGTGCCAGCAGTCTAATAGGGGGACAGGTAAACACTGAAGCTTTCTTT

J: TRBJ2-3
V: TRBV20-1
D: TRBD2
size: -
CDR3: CSARDLMGLAVIGDTQYF
DNA: TGCAGTGCTAGAGACCTTATGGGACTAGCGGTTATTGGGGATACGCAGTATTTT

J: TRBJ1-6
V: TRBV5-1
D: -
size: -
CDR3: CASSFREYNSPLHF
DNA: TGCGCCAGCAGCTTCAGGGAATATAATTCACCCCTCCACTTT

J: TRBJ2-7
V: TRBV20-1
D: TRBD1
size: -
CDR3: CSASQGARFSYEQYF
DNA: TGCAGTGCTAGTCAGGGGGCCCGTTTCTCCTACGAGCAGTACTTC

J: TRBJ2-1
V: TRBV29-1
D: -
size: -
CDR3: CSGRGRDNSYNEQFF
DNA: TGCAGCGGGAGGGGGCGGGACAACTCCTACAATGAGCAGTTCTTC

J: TRBJ1-1
V: TRBV3-1
D: -
size: -
CDR3: CASSRVTVNTEAFF
DNA: TGTGCCAGCAGCCGAGTAACAGTGAACACTGAAGCTTTCTTT

J: TRBJ2-5
V: TRBV7-9
D: -
size: -
CDR3: CASSPTLMGTDQETQYF
DNA: TGTGCCAGCAGCCCGACCCTAATGGGGACGGATCAAGAGACCCAGTACTTC

J: TRBJ1-1
V: TRBV19
D: -
size: -
CDR3: CASSVTWGNEAFF
DNA: TGTGCCAGTAGTGTGACATGGGGGAATGAAGCTTTCTTT

J: TRBJ2-6
V: TRBV27
D: -
size: -
CDR3: CASRLSGANVLTF
DNA: TGTGCCAGCAGGCTCTCTGGGGCCAACGTCCTGACTTTC

J: TRBJ2-7
V: TRBV5-4
D: -
size: few
CDR3: CASSVQGYSYEQYF
DNA: TGTGCCAGCAGCGTTCAGGGTTACTCCTACGAGCAGTACTTC

J: TRBJ2-1
V: TRBV6-2/TRBV6-3
D: TRBD2
size: -
CDR3: CASRLTLLAARYNEQFF
DNA: TGTGCCAGCAGACTAACTTTACTAGCGGCCCGATACAATGAGCAGTTCTTC

J: TRBJ2-1
V: TRBV30
D: -
size: once
CDR3: CAWIQGPYNEQFF
DNA: TGTGCCTGGATACAGGGCCCCTACAATGAGCAGTTCTTC

J: TRBJ2-3
V: TRBV15
D: TRBD2
size: -
CDR3: CATSRVSLTSVSSTDTQYF
DNA: TGTGCCACCAGCAGAGTATCCCTTACTAGCGTCTCTAGCACAGATACGCAGTATTTT

J: TRBJ2-1
V: TRBV7-7
D: -
size: -
CDR3: CASSLDAGTYNEQFF
DNA: TGTGCCAGCAGCTTAGACGCCGGAACCTACAATGAGCAGTTCTTC

J: TRBJ1-5
V: TRBV11-2
D: TRBD1
size: -
CDR3: CASSLDPQGAKQPQHF
DNA: TGTGCCAGCAGCTTAGATCCGCAGGGGGCAAAACAGCCCCAGCATTTT

J: TRBJ2-3
V: TRBV28
D: -
size: -
CDR3: CASSFSGLTRTDTQYF
DNA: TGTGCCAGCAGTTTTAGCGGCCTGACTCGCACAGATACGCAGTATTTT

J: TRBJ2-1
V: TRBV29-1
D: TRBD2
size: -
CDR3: CSVVSVVGASGYSSYNEQFF
DNA: TGCAGCGTTGTGTCGGTTGTAGGGGCTAGCGGTTATAGCTCCTACAATGAGCAGTTCTTC

J: TRBJ2-2
V: TRBV4-1
D: TRBD2
size: -
CDR3: CASSQLQHGGDGELFF
DNA: TGCGCCAGCAGCCAACTCCAACATGGGGGGGACGGGGAGCTGTTTTTT

J: TRBJ2-7
V: TRBV10-3
D: -
size: -
CDR3: CAISESRIEGTYEQYF
DNA: TGTGCCATCAGTGAGTCAAGAATCGAGGGCACCTACGAGCAGTACTTC

J: TRBJ1-5
V: TRBV27
D: -
size: once
CDR3: CASSFDQGSSQPQHF
DNA: TGTGCCAGCAGTTTTGATCAGGGTTCGAGTCAGCCCCAGCATTTT

J: TRBJ2-3
V: TRBV29-1
D: TRBD1
size: -
CDR3: CSVDQDRESDTQYF
DNA: TGCAGCGTTGACCAGGACAGGGAGTCAGATACGCAGTATTTT

J: TRBJ2-7
V: TRBV27
D: -
size: -
CDR3: CASSIGHAGLHEQYF
DNA: TGTGCCAGCAGTATTGGCCACGCAGGGCTCCACGAGCAGTACTTC

J: TRBJ2-7
V: TRBV7-9
D: -
size: -
CDR3: CASSQERGEQYF
DNA: TGTGCCAGCAGCCAAGAAAGAGGGGAGCAGTACTTC

J: TRBJ2-1
V: TRBV11-2
D: -
size: -
CDR3: CASSLPQTENEQFF
DNA: TGTGCCAGCAGCTTACCCCAGACTGAGAATGAGCAGTTCTTC

J: TRBJ2-7
V: TRBV25-1
D: -
size: -
CDR3: CASTLGGYYEQYF
DNA: TGTGCCAGCACCCTGGGCGGGTACTACGAGCAGTACTTC

J: TRBJ1-5
V: TRBV27
D: -
size: once
CDR3: CASSFGQIGQPQHF
DNA: TGTGCCAGCAGTTTTGGGCAGATTGGGCAGCCCCAGCATTTT

J: TRBJ2-7
V: TRBV4-1
D: -
size: once
CDR3: CASSQGGIAYEQYF
DNA: TGCGCCAGCAGCCAAGGAGGGATTGCCTACGAGCAGTACTTC

J: TRBJ1-2
V: TRBV2
D: -
size: -
CDR3: CASTLGGFVVGYTF
DNA: TGTGCCAGCACTCTGGGGGGGTTTGTCGTTGGCTACACCTTC

J: TRBJ2-7
V: TRBV7-9
D: -
size: -
CDR3: CASSFLRGLSYEQYF
DNA: TGTGCCAGCAGCTTTCTGAGAGGGCTTTCCTACGAGCAGTACTTC

J: TRBJ1-2
V: TRBV29-1
D: -
size: -
CDR3: CSVEHRIYGYTF
DNA: TGCAGCGTTGAACACAGGATCTATGGCTACACCTTC

J: TRBJ2-7
V: TRBV10-3
D: -
size: -
CDR3: CAISAERTYEQYF
DNA: TGTGCCATCAGTGCGGAGAGAACCTACGAGCAGTACTTC